One T cell receptor (beta chain) is described in this entry. Profiling relied on immunoSEQ multiplex PCR, and the TCRdb table lists in-frame clones only, not all of them. The sample includes about 58,000 clones, about 90% seen only once; the top ten take 1.4%. The record originates from a study of blood T cell repertoires in COVID-19. On the study more broadly: From T cells, B-cell-depleted T cells, or PBMCs came the material, which was cDNA or gDNA.

J gave up 1 base and V 7 bases, and 6 bases lay outside the gene matches. Per germline, CDR1 MNHEY and CDR2 SVGAGI. The CDR3 extends over 14 amino acids. The chain has TRBV6-5 and TRBJ1-1; 7 positions agree with TRBD1. The sample was peripheral blood. The clonotype comes from a man aged 60 to 75 with acute or convalescent COVID-19. In DNA, the CDR3 is TGTGCCAGCAAAGTACAGGGGACGAACACTGAAGCTTTCTTT. This gives the protein CASKVQGTNTEAFF.